These T cell receptor beta chains were read from a single sample in a study of T-cell memory formation after mild COVID-19. Via MiXCR, TCRdb re-called the 5' RACE reads, giving one row per CDR3 protein. The table lists 350,000 or so distinct CDR3 sequences, 10% to 15% of them singletons. Sequencing input: PBMCs or a T cell subset sorted from them (not recorded which). Receptors were obtained from a man aged 18 to 30 who had mild COVID-19 (a few samples of this study predate the infection). Cell type and time point are not known. CDR3s include the opening cysteine and the closing phenylalanine or tryptophan. A D gene is named only where the DNA matches it firmly.

v_call: TRBV7-2; d_call: -; cdr3_aa: CASSLAGQGYTEAFF
v_call: TRBV5-1; d_call: -; cdr3_aa: CASSPLADPSTDTQYF
v_call: TRBV20-1; d_call: TRBD2; cdr3_aa: CSAQSGGGSTGELFF
v_call: TRBV3-1; d_call: TRBD1; cdr3_aa: CASSPFRGYGEAFF
v_call: TRBV20-1; d_call: -; cdr3_aa: CSARNGAGVAEAFF
v_call: TRBV5-1; d_call: TRBD1; cdr3_aa: CASSPGDRNQPQHF
v_call: TRBV12-3/TRBV12-4; d_call: -; cdr3_aa: CASRPGRTSGNTIYF
v_call: TRBV7-9; d_call: -; cdr3_aa: CASSWDNNEQFF
v_call: TRBV20-1; d_call: TRBD1; cdr3_aa: CSAASWGQGWNSPLHF
v_call: TRBV2; d_call: -; cdr3_aa: CASSARGQETQYF
v_call: TRBV19; d_call: TRBD2; cdr3_aa: CASTTGLADTDTQYF
v_call: TRBV10-3; d_call: -; cdr3_aa: CAISESRGASYGYTF
v_call: TRBV7-3; d_call: TRBD1; cdr3_aa: CASSLDRGGNTIYF
v_call: TRBV3-1; d_call: -; cdr3_aa: CASSLTQNYGYTF
v_call: TRBV9; d_call: -; cdr3_aa: CASSVDTSYTGELFF
v_call: TRBV4-3; d_call: -; cdr3_aa: CASSQVMTVPNTGELFF
v_call: TRBV24-1; d_call: TRBD2; cdr3_aa: CATSDWGGDTQYF
v_call: TRBV7-9; d_call: -; cdr3_aa: CASSPSQANYGYTF
v_call: TRBV4-1; d_call: TRBD2; cdr3_aa: CASSLRTSGGANEQFF
v_call: TRBV25-1; d_call: -; cdr3_aa: CASSEYITGGFTDTQYF
v_call: TRBV6-6; d_call: -; cdr3_aa: CASSAEIGTQYF
v_call: TRBV7-9; d_call: -; cdr3_aa: CASTGGTNQPQHF
v_call: TRBV29-1; d_call: -; cdr3_aa: CSVVNRISYNEQFF
v_call: TRBV6-5; d_call: -; cdr3_aa: CASSYSPATNEKLFF
v_call: TRBV27; d_call: -; cdr3_aa: CASSLEGYSPLHF
v_call: TRBV7-2; d_call: TRBD1; cdr3_aa: CASTRGQGNEKLFF
v_call: TRBV5-1; d_call: -; cdr3_aa: CASILGAGEETQYF
v_call: TRBV10-3; d_call: TRBD2; cdr3_aa: CATLASGAGNTQYF
v_call: TRBV24-1; d_call: TRBD2; cdr3_aa: CATSAHPTSGGANNEQFF
v_call: TRBV29-1; d_call: TRBD2; cdr3_aa: CSVEDVAGSYEQYF
v_call: TRBV18; d_call: -; cdr3_aa: CASSPSGQRISGANVLTF
v_call: TRBV5-4; d_call: TRBD1; cdr3_aa: CASSLVGRGLTDTQYF
v_call: TRBV7-2; d_call: -; cdr3_aa: CASSLQTQKYNEQFF
v_call: TRBV9; d_call: TRBD2; cdr3_aa: CASSRRGGGRGETQYF
v_call: TRBV5-1; d_call: -; cdr3_aa: CASRVIPDREYGYTF
v_call: TRBV10-3; d_call: TRBD1; cdr3_aa: CAISQEWQGANEQYF